This T cell receptor (beta chain) originates from a study of T cell responses to AZD1222 COVID-19 vaccine. About this clone: Its antigen is as yet unknown.

The repertoire was sequenced with immunoSEQ multiplex PCR; TCRdb's copy has only in-frame clones and lacks some. The sample lists 250,000 to 300,000 clones, 90% to 95% occurring once. The CDR3 totals 15 residues. Germline CDR1 reads LNHDA; CDR2 reads SQIVND (reference sequence). Trimming took off 5 bases at V and 7 bases at J, with 15 bases between the two ends. Overall study results and limits: Among those given AZD1222, only six or seven were seropositive at baseline. Clonal diversity may have been underestimated, and the donors were mostly white British, with more females than males. When two AZD1222 doses had been given, Spike-specific TCR breadth and depth rose.

The TCR was taken from an adult who received the AZD1222 COVID-19 vaccine. This sequence joins TRBV19 and TRBJ1-6; D not certain. The sample here was peripheral blood, taken 28 days after the second AZD1222 dose. CDR3 sequence: CASSPRAAVNSPLHF. The CDR3 DNA sequence: TGTGCCAGTAGTCCTCGAGCGGCAGTGAATTCACCCCTCCACTTT.